A single sample is the source of the 20 T cell receptor beta chains below, sequenced in a study of technical replicates of blood from a few donors. Assay used: immunoSEQ multiplex PCR; TCRdb lists only in-frame clones, some missing. The repertoire holds about 79,000 clones, with 75% to 95% as singletons. Sample: T cells isolated from PBMCs. Source of these receptors: a human donor in good health. Some clones in this sample may be carry-over from other donors' samples.

The chain employs TRBV30 and TRBJ1-3, with D maybe TRBD1 (6 bases). V was shortened by 2 bases and J by 5 bases, with 13 bases between the two germline ends. The CDR3 covers 14 residues. From germline, CDR1 is GTSNPN and CDR2 SVGIG (reference sequence). CDR3 sequence reads: CAWSLDSRRNTIYF. DNA of the CDR3: TGTGCCTGGAGTTTGGACAGTCGAAGAAACACCATATATTTT.

V gene TRBV7-2 combines with J gene TRBJ1-3; D is possibly TRBD1 (5 bases). Trimming pared 0 bases from V and 8 bases from J, leaving 5 bases between. Germline CDR1 and CDR2: SGHTA and FQGNSA. The CDR3 loop spans 12 amino acids. As DNA, the CDR3 is TGTGCCAGCAGCTTAGCAGGGGACACCATATATTTT. It yields the protein CASSLAGDTIYF.

This rearrangement joins TRBV27 to TRBJ2-1, with D tentatively TRBD2 (6 bases). The CDR3 spans 13 residues. Looked up from germline, CDR1 is MNHEY and CDR2 is SMNVEV (reference sequence). V lost 10 bases to trimming and J lost 4 bases, with 14 bases between them. The CDR3 DNA reads TGTGCCACATCGGGAGATGGTTACAATGAGCAGTTCTTC. As protein: CATSGDGYNEQFF.

The chain employs TRBV10-3 and TRBJ2-1; 7 nucleotides agree with TRBD2. This CDR3 is 13 amino acids long. With V trimmed by 8 bases and J by 7 bases, 8 bases remained unmatched. Germline loops: CDR1 ENHRY, CDR2 SYGVKD. The CDR3 nucleotides read TGTGCCATCGAAATAGCGGGTGGGAATGAGCAGTTCTTC. Its translation: CAIEIAGGNEQFF.

CDR3 DNA: TGTGCCAGCAGTTACTCCCAGGGGATTAGCGGGGAGCTGTTTTTT. It codes for CASSYSQGISGELFF. This chain uses TRBV6-6 with TRBJ2-2; a weak D match, TRBD1 (6 bases). This CDR3 spans 15 amino acids. The germline CDR1 and CDR2 sequences are MNHNY and SVGAGI (reference sequence). Between the trimmed V and J ends, which lost 0 bases and 7 bases, there was a span of 12 bases.

This chain connects TRBV7-8 to TRBJ1-1, with D unresolved. The V gene's germline CDR1 is SGHVS and CDR2 FQNEAQ. V lost 5 bases and J lost 6, with 10 bases in between. The CDR3 extends over 12 amino acids. CDR3 protein: CASSQTSSEAFF. The CDR3 coding sequence is TGTGCCAGCAGCCAGACAAGTTCTGAAGCTTTCTTT. Drawing the rest from reference TRBV7-8 and TRBJ1-1, the complete variable domain is GAGVSQSPRYKVAKRGQDVALRCDPISGHVSLFWYQQALGQGPEFLTYFQNEAQLDKSGLPSDRFFAERPEGSVSTLKIQRTQQEDSAVYLCASSQTSSEAFFGQGTRLTVV.

V is TRBV10-3 and J is TRBJ1-4, with a weak D call TRBD1 (6 bases). V was clipped by 4 bases and J by 8 bases, with 14 bases between them. The CDR3 loop spans 14 amino acids. Germline V gene lookup returns CDR1 ENHRY and CDR2 SYGVKD. This CDR3 reads CAISVGGLSEKLFF. For the CDR3, the DNA is TGTGCCATCAGTGTCGGGGGGCTATCCGAAAAACTGTTTTTT.

V is TRBV4-1 and J is TRBJ1-4, with D maybe TRBD1 (5 bases). Germline CDR1 MGHRA, CDR2 YSYEKL. This CDR3 spans 14 amino acids. V lost 4 bases and J 8 bases, leaving 14 bases between the germline ends. The CDR3 spells CASSPRRGGEKLFF. CDR3 DNA sequence: TGCGCCAGCAGCCCCCGGAGGGGCGGAGAAAAACTGTTTTTT.

The chain combines TRBV10-1 with TRBJ2-1, with a tentative D call TRBD2 (5 bases). Germline V gene data show CDR1 as WNHNN and CDR2 as SYGVQD (reference sequence). The CDR3 length is 15 residues. The V end lost 3 bases, the J end lost 10 bases, and 19 bases lay between the germline ends. The CDR3 is CASSDQTTRSNEQFF. CDR3 nucleotides: TGCGCCAGCAGTGACCAGACTACCCGATCCAACGAGCAGTTCTTC.

V usage is TRBV7-2 and J usage is TRBJ2-3, with a possible D match to TRBD2 (6 bases). Between the trimmed V and J ends, which lost 5 bases and 5 bases, there was a span of 17 bases. Germline assignment: CDR1 SGHTA and CDR2 FQGNSA. This CDR3 contains 15 residues. The CDR3 spells CASSLPTGVVDTQYF. CDR3 bases: TGTGCCAGCAGCCTCCCTACGGGAGTGGTAGATACGCAGTATTTT.

The CDR3 here is CASSSRGYTEAFF. DNA for the CDR3: TGTGCCAGCAGCAGCAGGGGTTACACTGAAGCTTTCTTT. This chain connects TRBV7-9 to TRBJ1-1, with D possibly matching TRBD1 (6 bases). Trimming shortened V by 5 bases and J by 3 bases, and 10 bases separated the two germline ends. The CDR3 spans 13 residues. CDR1 and CDR2 (germline): SEHNR, FQNEAQ (reference sequence).

This sequence joins TRBV4-1 and TRBJ2-2; D is uncertain. The CDR3 is 17 amino acids. CDR1 and CDR2 from the germline V gene are MGHRA and YSYEKL. V was trimmed by 0 bases and J by 2 bases, leaving 13 bases between them. The CDR3 reads CASSQEMKISNTGELFF. CDR3 nucleotide sequence: TGCGCCAGCAGCCAAGAGATGAAAATCAGTAACACCGGGGAGCTGTTTTTT.

This rearrangement joins TRBV7-6 to TRBJ2-3; 7 positions agree with TRBD1. Germline V gene sequence: CDR1 SGHVS, CDR2 FNYEAQ. V was pared by 1 base and J by 2 bases, with 6 bases of the junction left unmatched. CDR3 length equals 16 residues. The DNA for the CDR3 is TGTGCCAGCAGCTTAGGTGGGGGACAGTTCACAGATACGCAGTATTTT. It is translated as CASSLGGGQFTDTQYF.

J is TRBJ2-6 and V is TRBV11-2; D remains unclear. Germline V gives CDR1 SGHAT, CDR2 FQNNGV. Trimming removed 3 bases at V and 0 bases at J, with 12 bases between. This CDR3 region has 17 residues. CDR3 residues: CASSLFQIPSGANVLTF. The CDR3 DNA reads TGTGCCAGCAGCTTGTTCCAGATTCCCTCTGGGGCCAACGTCCTGACTTTC.

Turning to this clone: The junction does not match germline at one end; this may be a read error. The chain is built from TRBV2 and TRBJ2-7; 7 bases fit TRBD1. The CDR3 is made up of 14 amino acids. Germline V gene sequence: CDR1 SNHLY, CDR2 FYNNEI. The DNA for the CDR3 is TGTGCTAGCAATTCCATTAGGGGGCTCTACGAGCAGTACTTC. Its protein is CASNSIRGLYEQYF.

This clone was seen just once. V usage is TRBV27 and J usage is TRBJ2-1; D gene unclear. Trimming took off 2 bases at V and 0 bases at J, with 8 bases between the two ends. The CDR3 totals 15 residues. Germline V lookup: CDR1 MNHEY, CDR2 SMNVEV (reference sequence). DNA for the CDR3: TGTGCCAGCAGTTTACAGTGGAGCTCCTACAATGAGCAGTTCTTC. This sequence encodes CASSLQWSSYNEQFF.

The rearrangement links TRBV16 to TRBJ2-5; tentatively, D is TRBD2 (5 bases). Looked up from germline, CDR1 is KGHSY and CDR2 is FQNENV. CDR3 length equals 14 residues. The V and J ends lost 0 bases and 2 bases respectively, with 7 bases between them. This chain's CDR3 is CASSQSRTQETQYF. CDR3 in DNA: TGTGCCAGCAGCCAATCCAGGACTCAAGAGACCCAGTACTTC.

The rearrangement links TRBV4-2 to TRBJ2-7; TRBD1 matches at 9 bases. CDR1 LGHNA and CDR2 YNFKEQ come from the germline V gene. With V trimmed by 3 bases and J by 4 bases, 7 bases remained unmatched. The CDR3 totals 15 residues. The CDR3 DNA is TGTGCCAGCAGCCATCCGGGACAGGGTGGGTACGAGCAGTACTTC. Its translation is CASSHPGQGGYEQYF.

This rearrangement joins TRBV6-5 to TRBJ2-7, with TRBD1 matching over 7 bases. Germline V gene data show CDR1 as MNHEY and CDR2 as SVGAGI. The V and J ends lost 2 bases and 1 base, in that order; junction bases with no gene match: 5. This CDR3 comprises 15 residues. Here the CDR3 reads CASSYSYRGSYEQYF. DNA of the CDR3: TGTGCCAGCAGTTACAGTTACAGGGGTTCCTACGAGCAGTACTTC.

J is TRBJ2-7 and V is TRBV4-1; no reliable D call. Per germline, CDR1 MGHRA and CDR2 YSYEKL. V gave up 5 bases and J gave up 2 bases, with 13 bases separating them. CDR3 length: 14 amino acids. CDR3 region: CASSLEPSTYEQYF. DNA of the CDR3: TGCGCCAGCAGCTTGGAGCCCTCCACCTACGAGCAGTACTTC.